This T cell receptor (beta chain) was documented in a study of blood T cell repertoires in COVID-19 (dated by TCRdb to 2020 to 2021). As for the study more broadly: The collaborator samples originated in the United States, Italy and Spain and spanned the acute and convalescent phases of COVID-19. The material from the prospective study consisted of cDNA or gDNA derived from T cells, B-cell-depleted T cells, or PBMCs. Subjects who had been exposed to COVID-19, were actively infected with it, or had recovered from it provided the deeply sampled blood TCRbeta repertoires that made up the dataset. A freely available public database, intended as a resource for researchers studying the immune response to SARS-CoV-2, is where the repertoires were released. Samples were obtained from the ongoing ImmuneRACE study (first 160 participants) and from 950 to 1,500 subjects provided by 6 global collaborators. Nearly every sample came with metadata listing a de-identified subject ID, COVID-19 status, age in years and sex. Where available, HLA class I and class II types were taken from metadata supplied by the sample provider and were not determined by assay-based typing. Results and caveats for the whole study, not just this receptor: The amount of clinical and demographic metadata varied by source and participant and was provided uncurated.

Concerning this clone itself: What this receptor recognizes is not known. The sample holds no much larger clone one base away, and base qualities are not on file.

One collaborating source in Seattle enrolled patients during active infection and followed them longitudinally through the course of disease. The collaborating institutions used their own protocols to collect whole blood in K2EDTA tubes. For TCRbeta analysis, collaborator samples were shipped as frozen whole blood, as isolated PBMCs, or as DNA extracted from either sample type. The immunoSEQ Assay, a bias-controlled multiplex PCR, was used to amplify TCRbeta CDR3 regions from genomic DNA. The paper's data handling went like this. The number of nucleated cells in each sample was estimated from the amplification of reference gene primers within the assay. To quantify the absolute abundance of each unique TCRbeta CDR3 rearrangement, sequence reads were collapsed and filtered. For each sample, productive Simpson clonality was calculated as the square root of Simpson's diversity index over productive rearrangements. The clones in this table, taken by TCRdb from immuneACCESS, are in-frame only. Not every clone is retained; where verified, under half of the shortfall comes from an unresolved V gene, and the cause of the rest is unknown. The V and J calls and clone size come from that table; D and trimming were worked out from the DNA. Across this sample there are 200,000 to 250,000 clones, with more than 70% seen only once. Approximately 6% of the sample is taken by the ten largest.

The sequence was collected from a woman aged 80 or older with COVID-19, enrolled during active disease. Sequenced material: peripheral blood.

CDR3 protein: CASSVSGGTAVYTEAFF. In nucleotides, the sequence is TGTGCCAGCAGCGTAAGTGGCGGGACAGCAGTATACACTGAAGCTTTCTTT. The chain links TRBV9 with TRBJ1-1; a stretch of 7 junction bases matches TRBD1. Germline trimming amounts to 1 base on V and 3 bases on J, with 12 as the count of junction bases outside the gene matches. The germline V gene gives CDR1 as SGDLS and CDR2 as YYNGEE. Measured from the cysteine to the phenylalanine, the CDR3 is 17 residues long. Here the CDR3 DNA is all that survives: 51 bases in frame from base 1.